Listed here are 17 T cell receptor beta chains from one sample, sequenced in a study of cytomegalovirus exposure and HLA in healthy donors. Primers: 60 Vbeta forward and 13 Jbeta reverse. Clones were read by immunoSEQ multiplex PCR, and TCRdb kept only the in-frame ones, dropping some. The repertoire includes 90,000 to 150,000 clones, around three quarters of them detected once, and around 3% sits in the top ten. Sequencing input: PBMCs. These receptor sequences come from a woman aged 25 to 45 in good health and CMV-seropositive.

The chain uses TRBV5-1 and TRBJ2-7; 8 bases are a match to TRBD1. This CDR3 is 14 amino acids long. The germline gives CDR1 SGHRS, CDR2 YFSETQ. The ends lost 2 bases at V and 3 bases at J; junction bases unmatched: 4. The CDR3 protein is CASSLSGGNYEQYF. The DNA of the CDR3 is TGCGCCAGCAGCTTATCAGGGGGCAACTACGAGCAGTACTTC.

The J gene is TRBJ1-2, the V gene TRBV7-3, with 9 bases lining up with TRBD1. Germline values: CDR1 SGHTA, CDR2 FQGTGA. V shed 4 bases, J shed 6 bases, and the junction held 9 bases outside the gene matches. CDR3 length: 15 amino acids. CDR3 in DNA: TGTGCCAGCAGCTACGATGGACAGGGGAGGGATGGCTACACCTTC. It is translated as CASSYDGQGRDGYTF. The full variable domain, rest sourced from reference TRBV7-3 and TRBJ1-2, is GAGVSQTPSNKVTEKGKYVELRCDPISGHTALYWYRQSLGQGPEFLIYFQGTGAADDSGLPNDRFFAVRPEGSVSTLKIQRTERGDSAVYLCASSYDGQGRDGYTFGSGTRLTVV.

This chain connects TRBV5-4 to TRBJ2-5; 12 nucleotides align to TRBD2. The CDR3 totals 16 residues. Germline-derived CDR1 and CDR2 are SGHNT and YYREEE (reference sequence). Germline trimming cut 4 bases from V and 2 bases from J; bases unmatched to any gene: 6. The DNA of the CDR3 is TGTGCCAGCAGCACCTTGACTAGCGGGGGACAAGAGACCCAGTACTTC. Amino acid sequence: CASSTLTSGGQETQYF.

This clone has a handful of counts. The V gene is TRBV30, the J gene TRBJ1-2; D call uncertain. Germline CDR1 GTSNPN, CDR2 SVGIG (reference sequence). This CDR3 region has 15 residues. V lost 3 bases and J 4 bases, leaving 18 bases between the germline ends. Here the CDR3 DNA reads TGTGCCTGGAGGAGGTTGGAGGGCGGTATCTATGGCTACACCTTC. Amino acids: CAWRRLEGGIYGYTF.

The gene calls are TRBV19 and TRBJ2-6; TRBD1 matches at 11 bases. The length of the CDR3 is 17 residues. The germline V gene has CDR1 LNHDA and CDR2 SQIVND (reference sequence). The trim removed 4 bases at V and 2 bases at J, leaving 4 bases unmatched. In DNA, the CDR3 is TGTGCCAGTAGTAGGGACAGGGGGTTTACTGGGGCCAACGTCCTGACTTTC. Translated, it gives CASSRDRGFTGANVLTF.

This chain links TRBV5-6 with TRBJ2-7; D might be TRBD2 (5 bases). CDR3 length equals 13 residues. V was pared by 4 bases and J by 4 bases, with 12 bases between. Germline V gives CDR1 SGHDT, CDR2 YYEEEE. CDR3 region: CASSHIAGYEQYF. DNA for the CDR3: TGTGCCAGCAGCCACATTGCGGGTTACGAGCAGTACTTC.

This clone was seen once. The chain couples TRBV19 to TRBJ1-1; 7 nucleotides agree with TRBD1. The CDR3 loop spans 15 amino acids. With V trimmed by 7 bases and J by 5 bases, 13 bases remained unmatched. Germline V CDR1 and CDR2: LNHDA, SQIVND (reference sequence). DNA for the CDR3: TGTGCCAGTAACCGTCGGACAGGAGGAGGGACTGAAGCTTTCTTT. Amino acids: CASNRRTGGGTEAFF.

In DNA form, the CDR3 reads TGTGCCAGCAGCTTAGGGGACAGGGATCAAGAGACCCAGTACTTC. Translated, it gives CASSLGDRDQETQYF. The chain employs TRBV7-9 and TRBJ2-5; 9 bases line up with TRBD1. V lost 1 base and J lost 2; bases outside the gene matches: 2. Germline V gene lookup returns CDR1 SEHNR and CDR2 FQNEAQ (reference sequence). This CDR3 region has 15 residues.

The J gene is TRBJ1-1, the V gene TRBV11-3; D call uncertain. The CDR3 is 13 amino acids. With 3 bases removed from V and 2 bases from J, the gap between germline ends came to 7 bases. Germline values: CDR1 SGHNT, CDR2 YENEEA. The CDR3 DNA reads as TGTGCCAGCAGCTTGTACAGAAACACTGAAGCTTTCTTT. Amino acid sequence: CASSLYRNTEAFF. The whole variable domain, remainder taken from reference TRBV11-3 and TRBJ1-1, is EAGVVQSPRYKIIEKKQPVAFWCNPISGHNTLYWYLQNLGQGPELLIRYENEEAVDDSQLPKDRFSAERLKGVDSTLKIQPAELGDSAVYLCASSLYRNTEAFFGQGTRLTVV.

This chain joins TRBV6-1 and TRBJ2-2, with TRBD2 identical over 9 bases. CDR3 length: 15 residues. Trimming removed 3 bases from V and 3 bases from J; junction bases left unmatched: 2. The germline CDR1 and CDR2 sequences are MNHNS and SASEGT. CDR3 loop: CASSEVAGDTGELFF. CDR3 DNA: TGTGCCAGCAGTGAGGTAGCGGGGGACACCGGGGAGCTGTTTTTT.

The chain uses TRBV28 and TRBJ2-5, with D perhaps matching TRBD2 (7 bases). This CDR3 comprises 13 residues. V was cut by 11 bases and J by 3 bases, with 16 bases left in between. Germline CDR1 reads MDHEN; CDR2 reads SYDVKM. The CDR3 DNA sequence: TGTGCCGGGAGGGGGGGGACGAAAGAGACCCAGTACTTC. Translated: CAGRGGTKETQYF.

This chain uses TRBV7-2 with TRBJ1-5; a weak D match, TRBD1 (6 bases). Germline V gene lookup returns CDR1 SGHTA and CDR2 FQGNSA. Between the trimmed V and J ends, which lost 2 bases and 1 base, there was a span of 9 bases. This CDR3 spans 15 amino acids. The CDR3 sequence: CASSLSTGSNQPQHF. CDR3 nucleotides: TGTGCCAGCAGCTTAAGTACAGGGAGCAATCAGCCCCAGCATTTT.

This clone was seen a few times. The V call is TRBV2, the J call TRBJ1-4, with 8 positions matching TRBD1. Trimming took 6 bases from V and 6 from J; bases not matched to a gene: 6. This CDR3 is 14 amino acids long. CDR1 is SNHLY and CDR2 is FYNNEI in the germline V gene. The CDR3 protein is CASSPGQGHEKLFF. The CDR3 DNA follows: TGTGCCAGCAGCCCCGGACAGGGCCATGAAAAACTGTTTTTT.

The sample holds one count of this clone. V is TRBV6-1 and J is TRBJ1-1, with 8 bases that match TRBD1. Losses at the gene ends were 6 bases for V and 1 base for J; bases not matched to a gene: 1. The CDR3 has 13 residues. The germline CDR1 and CDR2 sequences are MNHNS and SASEGT. The CDR3 loop reads CASSDRGNTEAFF. CDR3 nucleotide sequence: TGTGCCAGCAGCGACAGGGGGAACACTGAAGCTTTCTTT.

This rearrangement joins TRBV2 to TRBJ1-4, with TRBD1 matching 7 bases. V shed 4 bases and J 3 bases; nucleotides not matched to a gene: 8. The length of the CDR3 is 16 residues. Germline values: CDR1 SNHLY, CDR2 FYNNEI. The CDR3, as DNA: TGTGCCAGCAGTGTTATTGTGGGACAGCCTAATGAAAAACTGTTTTTT. Its translation: CASSVIVGQPNEKLFF.

The J gene is TRBJ2-1, the V gene TRBV4-1; 8 bases fit TRBD2. Germline V gene lookup returns CDR1 MGHRA and CDR2 YSYEKL. This CDR3 has 16 amino acids. The V gene end was trimmed by 4 bases and the J gene end by 8 bases; junction bases not matched to a gene: 13. CDR3 residues: CASSRVPGLGAHEQFF. For the CDR3, the DNA is TGCGCCAGCAGCCGCGTACCGGGACTAGGAGCCCATGAGCAGTTCTTC.

The chain couples TRBV18 to TRBJ1-2, with D possibly matching TRBD1 (6 bases). Trimming shortened V by 1 base and J by 7 bases, and 10 bases separated the two germline ends. The CDR3 totals 13 residues. CDR1 and CDR2 from the germline V gene are KGHSH and LQKENI. The CDR3 protein is CASSPQEGVGYTF. The CDR3 region has the DNA TGTGCCAGCTCACCACAAGAGGGGGTTGGCTACACCTTC.